The 26 T cell receptor beta chains presented below share a single source sample, sequenced in a study of T-cell memory formation after mild COVID-19. From the 5' RACE reads, TCRdb called clonotypes with MiXCR, one entry per CDR3 protein. The table shows 200,000 to 300,000 distinct CDR3 sequences, with over 15% occurring only once. Sequenced: PBMCs or a T cell subset sorted from them (not recorded which). These receptors were obtained from a man aged 18 to 30 who had mild COVID-19 (a few samples of this study predate the infection). Cell type and time point are not known.

The chain uses TRBV12-3 or TRBV12-4 and TRBJ2-1, with TRBD2 identical over 9 bases. The trim removed 1 base at V and 3 bases at J, leaving 1 base unmatched. This CDR3 contains 15 residues. CDR3 sequence reads: CASSLGTSDYNEQFF. In DNA form, the CDR3 reads TGTGCCAGCAGTTTAGGGACTAGCGACTACAATGAGCAGTTCTTC.

This clonotype showed up many times. This chain connects TRBV4-1 to TRBJ2-5, with a tentative D call TRBD2 (5 bases). The CDR3 extends over 16 amino acids. Trimming stripped 0 bases from V and 2 bases from J, with 13 bases between. Germline V lookup: CDR1 MGHRA, CDR2 YSYEKL. CDR3 loop: CASSQDRRVSQETQYF. The CDR3 nucleotides are TGCGCCAGCAGCCAAGATCGGCGGGTTTCTCAAGAGACCCAGTACTTC.

V usage is TRBV5-7 and J usage is TRBJ2-1; 7 nucleotides agree with TRBD1. TRBV5-7 is designated an ORF whose function remains uncertain. The junction had 7 bases not matched to a gene; V was cut back by 3 bases and J by 4 bases. The CDR3 extends over 15 amino acids. This CDR3 reads CASSSRDSAYNEQFF. DNA of the CDR3: TGTGCCAGCAGCTCCCGGGACAGCGCTTACAATGAGCAGTTCTTC.

The chain has TRBV14 and TRBJ1-2; the match to TRBD1 covers 7 bases. The CDR3 runs 15 residues. V shed 4 bases, J shed 6 bases, and the junction held 11 bases outside the gene matches. The V gene's germline CDR1 is SGHDN and CDR2 FVKESK. The CDR3, as DNA: TGTGCCAGCAGCCGACGGCCGACAGGGTCGGATGGCTACACCTTC. Its protein is CASSRRPTGSDGYTF. Together with reference TRBV14 and TRBJ1-2, the CDR3 gives the full variable domain: EAGVTQFPSHSVIEKGQTVTLRCDPISGHDNLYWYRRVMGKEIKFLLHFVKESKQDESGMPNNRFLAERTGGTYSTLKVQPAELEDSGVYFCASSRRPTGSDGYTFGSGTRLTVV.

The rearrangement joins TRBV28 to TRBJ2-4; 9 bases are shared with TRBD1. Germline V gives CDR1 MDHEN, CDR2 SYDVKM. The CDR3 contains 14 residues. The V segment lost 7 bases and the J segment 1 base; nucleotides outside the gene matches: 2. CDR3 loop: CASIGTGAKNIQYF. CDR3 nucleotides: TGTGCCAGCATTGGGACAGGGGCCAAAAACATTCAGTACTTC.

Many counts were recorded for this clonotype. The J gene is TRBJ2-5, the V gene TRBV7-6; D unclear. Germline lookup yields CDR1 SGHVS and CDR2 FNYEAQ. V was pared by 3 bases and J by 5 bases, with 10 bases between. This CDR3 has 13 amino acids. The CDR3 protein is CASSFTGQETQYF. The CDR3 DNA is TGTGCCAGCAGCTTCACTGGTCAGGAGACCCAGTACTTC.

In its sample, this clonotype was seen a few times. The chain employs TRBV12-3 or TRBV12-4 and TRBJ2-7; perhaps TRBD1 as D (5 bases). V was clipped by 5 bases and J by 5 bases, with 19 bases between them. This CDR3 contains 15 residues. CDR3 bases: TGTGCCAGCAGTGCCGCCAGGGCTGGGGTGGACGAGCAGTACGTC. Translating gives CASSAARAGVDEQYV.

The chain has TRBV11-2 and TRBJ1-3; D is unresolved. The V end was cut by 5 bases, the J end by 0 bases, with 14 bases between. The germline gives CDR1 SGHAT, CDR2 FQNNGV. This CDR3 is built from 16 residues. Written as DNA, the CDR3 is TGTGCCAGCAGCCAAGGGTCGCTAGTCTCTGGAAACACCATATATTTT. Translation: CASSQGSLVSGNTIYF.

In this sample, this clonotype turned up many times. V and J are TRBV12-3 or TRBV12-4 and TRBJ2-3, with D perhaps TRBD2 (5 bases). The CDR3 covers 13 residues. Trimming removed 3 bases at V and 5 bases at J, with 9 bases between. The DNA of the CDR3 is TGTGCCAGCAGTTTGGGAGCGGTAGATACGCAGTATTTT. It codes for CASSLGAVDTQYF.

This clonotype was observed at least ten times. This rearrangement joins TRBV7-2 to TRBJ2-5; no reliable D call. Germline V gives CDR1 SGHTA, CDR2 FQGNSA. V dropped 5 bases and J dropped 5 bases, with 9 bases sitting between them. The CDR3 consists of 12 residues. CDR3 sequence reads: CASSPSRETQYF. The CDR3 coding sequence is TGTGCCAGCAGCCCGAGCAGGGAGACCCAGTACTTC.

The gene calls are TRBV5-1 and TRBJ2-5; 8 bases match TRBD1. With V trimmed by 4 bases and J by 4 bases, 12 bases remained unmatched. CDR1 SGHRS and CDR2 YFSETQ come from the germline V gene. CDR3 size: 16 residues. CDR3: CASSLGVDRGGETQYF. The CDR3 DNA follows: TGCGCCAGCAGCCTGGGTGTCGACAGGGGTGGAGAGACCCAGTACTTC.

This clonotype occurred a few times. V is TRBV4-2 and J is TRBJ2-1; TRBD2 matches at 12 bases. From germline, CDR1 is LGHNA and CDR2 YNFKEQ. The CDR3 totals 17 residues. Trimming removed 1 base from V and 2 bases from J; junction bases left unmatched: 3. CDR3 sequence: CASSQGASGGAYNEQFF. CDR3 nucleotides: TGTGCCAGCAGCCAAGGGGCTAGCGGGGGGGCCTACAATGAGCAGTTCTTC.

This clonotype was counted between two and nine times. This chain joins TRBV7-9 and TRBJ1-1, with 8 bases fitting TRBD1. Germline V gene sequence: CDR1 SEHNR, CDR2 FQNEAQ (reference sequence). Trimming at V came to 4 bases and at J to 1 base, leaving 8 bases not matched to a gene. This CDR3 is 16 amino acids long. The CDR3 protein is CASSYRGQVGNTEAFF. The CDR3 coding sequence is TGTGCCAGCAGCTACCGGGGACAGGTTGGGAACACTGAAGCTTTCTTT.

J is TRBJ2-5 and V is TRBV10-3, with a weak D call TRBD1 (5 bases). CDR3 size: 13 residues. V was pared by 6 bases and J by 3 bases, with 11 bases between. The germline CDR1 and CDR2 sequences are ENHRY and SYGVKD. CDR3 nucleotides: TGTGCCATCAGGCAACAGGTGGAAGAGACCCAGTACTTC. It is translated as CAIRQQVEETQYF.

This clonotype was seen a handful of times. V is TRBV5-1 and J is TRBJ1-3; D unresolved. Trimming left V 1 base short and J 4 bases short, with 6 bases between. The CDR3 has 13 residues. Per the germline V gene, CDR1 is SGHRS and CDR2 is YFSETQ. The CDR3: CASSLFVGNTIYF. DNA of the CDR3: TGCGCCAGCAGCTTGTTCGTCGGAAACACCATATATTTT.

The rearrangement links TRBV10-3 to TRBJ2-1; a weak D match, TRBD2 (7 bases). In germline, CDR1 is ENHRY, CDR2 SYGVKD. There are 16 residues in the CDR3. V dropped 3 bases and J dropped 8 bases, with 20 bases sitting between them. The DNA of the CDR3 is TGTGCCATCAGTGACTTTCAGGGAGGGGGAGGAGATGAGCAGTTCTTC. Residues: CAISDFQGGGGDEQFF.

V is TRBV7-9 and J is TRBJ1-1; 7 nucleotides match TRBD1. Germline values: CDR1 SEHNR, CDR2 FQNEAQ (reference sequence). The CDR3 runs to 14 residues. Trimming cost V 4 bases and J 4 bases; bases outside gene matches: 6. This CDR3 is CASSSTGDATEAFF. In nucleotides, the CDR3 is TGTGCCAGCAGCTCAACAGGGGATGCCACTGAAGCTTTCTTT.

The chain combines TRBV7-9 with TRBJ2-4, with a possible D match to TRBD2 (5 bases). The CDR3 has 11 residues. In germline, CDR1 is SEHNR, CDR2 FQNEAQ (reference sequence). V was cut by 7 bases and J by 7 bases, with 8 bases left in between. The CDR3: CASTPGNIQYF. The CDR3 nucleotides are TGTGCCAGCACCCCGGGGAACATTCAGTACTTC. Filled out from reference TRBV7-9 and TRBJ2-4, the complete variable domain reads DTGVSQNPRHKITKRGQNVTFRCDPISEHNRLYWYRQTLGQGPEFLTYFQNEAQLEKSRLLSDRFSAERPKGSFSTLEIQRTEQGDSAMYLCASTPGNIQYFGAGTRLSVL.

V gene TRBV7-6 combines with J gene TRBJ2-5; the match to TRBD1 covers 8 bases. V was pared by 5 bases and J by 4 bases, with 12 bases of the junction left unmatched. This CDR3 has 16 amino acids. The germline gives CDR1 SGHVS, CDR2 FNYEAQ. For the CDR3, the DNA is TGTGCCAGCAGCCCGCAGGGGGCGGACGATAGAGAGACCCAGTACTTC. Its protein is CASSPQGADDRETQYF.

A few counts support this clonotype. The V gene is TRBV7-3, the J gene TRBJ1-1, with D possibly matching TRBD1 (5 bases). The ends were cut back, 5 bases at V and 9 bases at J, with 13 bases in the middle. CDR1 is SGHTA, CDR2 FQGTGA, per germline. This CDR3 is built from 12 residues. For the CDR3, the DNA is TGTGCCAGCAGCACGGGGCCAGGGCAAGCTTTCTTT. It specifies CASSTGPGQAFF.

V and J are TRBV6-4 and TRBJ1-1; maybe TRBD1 (5 bases). Germline loops: CDR1 MRHNA, CDR2 SNTAGT. V was pared by 6 bases and J by 4 bases, with 12 bases between. The CDR3 contains 13 residues. The CDR3 spells CASSRTPSTEAFF. The CDR3 DNA reads as TGTGCCAGCAGCAGGACACCTAGCACTGAAGCTTTCTTT.

This clonotype appeared many times. The chain carries TRBV7-2 and TRBJ2-3; 9 bases align to TRBD2. The V gene end was trimmed by 3 bases and the J gene end by 1 base; junction bases not matched to a gene: 11. CDR3 length: 18 residues. Germline CDR1 reads SGHTA; CDR2 reads FQGNSA. For the CDR3, the DNA is TGTGCCAGCAGCTTTTTGCGGGGGGGCTACAGGGGCACAGATACGCAGTATTTT. Translation: CASSFLRGGYRGTDTQYF.

This clonotype has a handful of counts. The V and J genes are TRBV5-1 and TRBJ2-7; D is undetermined. This CDR3 comprises 10 residues. Trimming left V 7 bases short and J 11 bases short, with 13 bases between. The germline CDR1 and CDR2 sequences are SGHRS and YFSETQ. Here the CDR3 reads CASLRVVEYV. The CDR3 nucleotides read TGCGCCAGCTTGCGAGTAGTGGAGTACGTC.

V and J are TRBV6-2 or TRBV6-3 and TRBJ2-5, with unresolved D. The germline V gene encodes CDR1 MNHEY and CDR2 SVGEGT. This CDR3 is built from 14 residues. V dropped 2 bases and J dropped 3 bases, with 10 bases sitting between them. CDR3 region: CASSYLGLEETQYF. The CDR3 nucleotides read TGTGCCAGCAGTTACCTCGGGTTAGAAGAGACCCAGTACTTC.

The V gene is TRBV7-8, the J gene TRBJ2-1; no clear D. This CDR3 has 12 residues. Germline-derived CDR1 and CDR2 are SGHVS and FQNEAQ. The V and J ends lost 1 base and 6 bases respectively, with 4 bases between them. Here the CDR3 DNA reads TGTGCCAGCAGCTTAGGGATCAATGAGCAGTTCTTC. Protein product: CASSLGINEQFF.

The chain recombines TRBV2 with TRBJ2-7; 8 bases line up with TRBD1. Germline loops: CDR1 SNHLY, CDR2 FYNNEI. V lost 2 bases, J lost 4 bases, and 4 bases stayed unmatched. This CDR3 spans 14 amino acids. CDR3 protein: CASSEQGALYEQYF. CDR3 nucleotide sequence: TGTGCCAGCAGTGAACAGGGGGCTCTTTACGAGCAGTACTTC.